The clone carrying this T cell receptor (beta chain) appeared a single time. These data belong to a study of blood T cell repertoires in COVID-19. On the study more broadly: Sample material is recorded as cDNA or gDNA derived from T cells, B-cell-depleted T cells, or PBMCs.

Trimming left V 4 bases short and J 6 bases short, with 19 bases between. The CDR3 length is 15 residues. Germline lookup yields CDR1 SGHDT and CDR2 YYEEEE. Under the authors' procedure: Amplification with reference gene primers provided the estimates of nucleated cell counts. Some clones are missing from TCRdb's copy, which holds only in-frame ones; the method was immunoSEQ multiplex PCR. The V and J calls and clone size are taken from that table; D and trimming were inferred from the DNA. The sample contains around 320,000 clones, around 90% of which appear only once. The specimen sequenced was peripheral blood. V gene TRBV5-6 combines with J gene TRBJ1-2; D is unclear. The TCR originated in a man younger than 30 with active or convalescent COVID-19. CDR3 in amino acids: CASSARPGETHGYTF. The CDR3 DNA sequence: TGTGCCAGCAGCGCAAGACCGGGAGAGACACATGGCTACACCTTC.